Each of the 21 T cell receptor beta chains below was sequenced from the same sample in a study of blood T cell repertoires in COVID-19. Only in-frame clones appear in the TCRdb table, and some are missing; sequencing was by immunoSEQ multiplex PCR. This table has around 150,000 clones, about 86% appearing once. The sequencing input was peripheral blood. Every receptor here comes from a woman aged 40 to 50 with acute or convalescent COVID-19.

This chain uses TRBV20-1 with TRBJ2-5; 7 bases are a match to TRBD2. The CDR3 has 12 amino acids. The ends lost 3 bases at V and 5 bases at J; junction bases unmatched: 3. Germline-derived CDR1 and CDR2 are DFQATT and SNEGSKA (reference sequence). The CDR3 nucleotides read TGCAGTGCTAGTATGCGGGGGGAGACCCAGTACTTC. Its translation is CSASMRGETQYF.

This clone was seen more than once but under ten times. This chain joins TRBV18 and TRBJ2-2, with a tentative D call TRBD1 (6 bases). Between the trimmed V and J ends, which lost 5 bases and 6 bases, there was a span of 10 bases. Germline assignment: CDR1 KGHSH and CDR2 LQKENI. CDR3 length: 13 amino acids. CDR3 sequence: CASSSRGSGELFF. The CDR3 DNA is TGTGCCAGCTCATCCAGGGGATCCGGGGAGCTGTTTTTT. The full variable domain, completed using reference TRBV18 and TRBJ2-2, is NAGVMQNPRHLVRRRGQEARLRCSPMKGHSHVYWYRQLPEEGLKFMVYLQKENIIDESGMPKERFSAEFPKEGPSILRIQQVVRGDSAAYFCASSSRGSGELFFGEGSRLTVL.

This chain joins TRBV20-1 and TRBJ2-3, with 9 bases that match TRBD2. Trimming removed 3 bases from V and 2 bases from J; junction bases left unmatched: 6. The CDR3 totals 15 residues. Germline V gives CDR1 DFQATT, CDR2 SNEGSKA (reference sequence). The CDR3, as DNA: TGCAGTGCTAGTGACCGACTAGCGGCCACAGATACGCAGTATTTT. Its translation is CSASDRLAATDTQYF.

The genes are TRBV13 and TRBJ2-3, with D perhaps TRBD2 (5 bases). The germline V gene has CDR1 PRHDT and CDR2 FYEKMQ (reference sequence). This CDR3 region has 17 residues. Trimming took 3 bases from V and 1 from J, leaving 17 bases between them. Here the CDR3 reads CASSFHTTLACTDTQYF. The CDR3 DNA reads TGTGCCAGCAGCTTTCACACTACCCTAGCCTGCACAGATACGCAGTATTTT.

This clone appeared once. The chain employs TRBV7-2 and TRBJ1-5; no firm D call. V was pared by 5 bases and J by 5 bases, with 19 bases between. Germline V CDR1 and CDR2: SGHTA, FQGNSA. The CDR3 runs 16 residues. The CDR3 is CASSPWILSPDQPQHF. CDR3 bases: TGTGCCAGCAGCCCCTGGATACTTAGCCCGGATCAGCCCCAGCATTTT.

The rearrangement links TRBV7-9 to TRBJ2-6; 9 bases map to TRBD1. The CDR3 extends over 15 amino acids. V lost 1 base and J lost 13; bases outside the gene matches: 8. The germline V gene has CDR1 SEHNR and CDR2 FQNEAQ (reference sequence). In nucleotides, the CDR3 is TGTGCCAGCAGCTTAGGGGGGACAGGGTTTGGTGTCCTGACTTTC. It translates to CASSLGGTGFGVLTF.

This sequence joins TRBV2 and TRBJ2-1; 10 bases align to TRBD2. The length of the CDR3 is 14 residues. From germline, CDR1 is SNHLY and CDR2 FYNNEI. With V trimmed by 8 bases and J by 9 bases, 10 bases remained unmatched. The CDR3 loop reads CASFTSGMGGEQFF. CDR3 nucleotides: TGTGCCAGCTTCACTAGCGGGATGGGTGGTGAGCAGTTCTTC.

The chain combines TRBV7-2 with TRBJ2-5; TRBD2 agrees at 12 bases. Per germline, CDR1 SGHTA and CDR2 FQGNSA. There are 19 residues in the CDR3. V lost 3 bases, J lost 4 bases, and 15 bases stayed unmatched. This CDR3 is CASSFLWGLAGGRPETQYF. The CDR3 region has the DNA TGTGCCAGCAGCTTCCTTTGGGGCCTAGCGGGAGGGCGGCCAGAGACCCAGTACTTC.

The rearrangement links TRBV27 to TRBJ2-3, with D perhaps TRBD1 (7 bases). Germline lookup yields CDR1 MNHEY and CDR2 SMNVEV (reference sequence). V was cut by 10 bases and J by 4 bases, with 18 bases left in between. The length of the CDR3 is 14 residues. The CDR3 nucleotides are TGTGCCACCAGGGGGGCGGTGGGGGCAGATACGCAGTATTTT. It yields the protein CATRGAVGADTQYF.

The V call is TRBV6-5, the J call TRBJ2-1, with a possible D match to TRBD1 (6 bases). V was pared by 5 bases and J by 10 bases, with 12 bases between. In germline, CDR1 is MNHEY, CDR2 SVGAGI. The CDR3 covers 12 residues. The CDR3 DNA follows: TGTGCCAGCAGTCGGGACATTCGAGAGCAGTTCTTC. The encoded protein is CASSRDIREQFF.

This rearrangement joins TRBV28 to TRBJ1-1; 9 positions match TRBD1. V shed 5 bases and J 0 bases; nucleotides not matched to a gene: 7. From germline, CDR1 is MDHEN and CDR2 SYDVKM. The CDR3 has 16 amino acids. CDR3 residues: CASSTLRDRVNTEAFF. CDR3 nucleotides: TGTGCCAGCAGTACGCTCCGGGACAGGGTGAACACTGAAGCTTTCTTT.

This clone was seen more than once but under ten times. V gene TRBV2 combines with J gene TRBJ1-3; TRBD1 matches at 7 bases. Germline V gene data show CDR1 as SNHLY and CDR2 as FYNNEI. CDR3 length: 15 residues. J was trimmed by 0 bases and V by 6 bases; bases with no gene match: 5. In DNA, the CDR3 is TGTGCCAGCAGGGTCGGGACAGACTCTGGAAACACCATATATTTT. This sequence encodes CASRVGTDSGNTIYF. Based on the CDR3 plus reference TRBV2 and TRBJ1-3, the full variable domain is EPEVTQTPSHQVTQMGQEVILRCVPISNHLYFYWYRQILGQKVEFLVSFYNNEISEKSEIFDDQFSVERPDGSNFTLKIRSTKLEDSAMYFCASRVGTDSGNTIYFGEGSWLTVV.

CDR3 nucleotides: TGTGCCAGCAGTTTAGCTAGCGGGGGTACAGTCGAGCAGTACTTC. Translating gives CASSLASGGTVEQYF. This chain joins TRBV27 and TRBJ2-7, with 10 bases lining up with TRBD2. Germline V gene data show CDR1 as MNHEY and CDR2 as SMNVEV (reference sequence). The junction had 7 bases not matched to a gene; V was cut back by 2 bases and J by 6 bases. CDR3 length: 15 residues.

This chain joins TRBV28 and TRBJ1-4, with a possible D match to TRBD1 (5 bases). The germline CDR1 and CDR2 sequences are MDHEN and SYDVKM. The ends were cut back, 8 bases at V and 4 bases at J, with 14 bases in the middle. This CDR3 contains 14 residues. The CDR3 reads CASRMGGVNEKLFF. The CDR3 DNA sequence: TGTGCCAGCCGGATGGGGGGGGTTAATGAAAAACTGTTTTTT. Full variable domain (outside the CDR3, taken from reference TRBV28 and TRBJ1-4): DVKVTQSSRYLVKRTGEKVFLECVQDMDHENMFWYRQDPGLGLRLIYFSYDVKMKEKGDIPEGYSVSREKKERFSLILESASTNQTSMYLCASRMGGVNEKLFFGSGTQLSVL.

This clone was seen more than once but under ten times. The V call is TRBV5-5, the J call TRBJ2-5, with 8 nucleotides matching TRBD2. The trim removed 1 base at V and 2 bases at J, leaving 4 bases unmatched. Germline V gives CDR1 SGHKS, CDR2 YYEKEE (reference sequence). The CDR3 runs to 15 residues. CDR3 loop: CASSLFGGEQETQYF. The CDR3 DNA is TGTGCCAGCAGCTTGTTCGGGGGGGAGCAAGAGACCCAGTACTTC. Combining the CDR3 with reference TRBV5-5 and TRBJ2-5 gives the whole variable domain DAGVTQSPTHLIKTRGQQVTLRCSPISGHKSVSWYQQVLGQGPQFIFQYYEKEERGRGNFPDRFSARQFPNYSSELNVNALLLGDSALYLCASSLFGGEQETQYFGPGTRLLVL.

The rearrangement links TRBV6-2 or TRBV6-3 to TRBJ1-5, with D hard to call. From germline, CDR1 is MNHEY and CDR2 SVGEGT. The CDR3 runs 15 residues. Trimming stripped 4 bases from V and 6 bases from J, with 16 bases between. CDR3 in amino acids: CASSSNKRVSQPQHF. CDR3 nucleotides: TGTGCCAGCAGTTCCAATAAAAGAGTGTCTCAGCCCCAGCATTTT.

The CDR3 sequence is CASSPFGTGDNYGYTF. The CDR3 DNA sequence: TGTGCCAGCTCACCATTCGGGACAGGGGACAACTATGGCTACACCTTC. This sequence joins TRBV18 and TRBJ1-2, with 10 bases that match TRBD1. The length of the CDR3 is 16 residues. Germline values: CDR1 KGHSH, CDR2 LQKENI. Unmatched junction bases numbered 5, after V lost 2 bases and J lost 2 bases.

Only a few counts were recorded for this clone. The chain joins TRBV2 to TRBJ2-7, with D tentatively TRBD2 (6 bases). V gave up 6 bases and J gave up 4 bases, with 10 bases separating them. The germline CDR1 and CDR2 sequences are SNHLY and FYNNEI. CDR3 length equals 12 residues. CDR3 in amino acids: CASRRDLYEQYF. The CDR3 DNA reads as TGTGCCAGCAGACGGGACTTATACGAGCAGTACTTC.

This CDR3 reads CASSPTGLAGGHEQFF. For the CDR3, the DNA is TGTGCCAGCAGCCCAACCGGACTAGCGGGGGGCCATGAGCAGTTCTTC. The chain employs TRBV28 and TRBJ2-1; 14 positions match TRBD2. V lost 6 bases and J lost 8; bases outside the gene matches: 9. The germline V gene encodes CDR1 MDHEN and CDR2 SYDVKM. The CDR3 has 16 amino acids.

The gene calls are TRBV9 and TRBJ2-2, with D possibly being TRBD2 (6 bases). CDR3 length equals 16 residues. CDR1 is SGDLS, CDR2 YYNGEE, per germline. V was clipped by 4 bases and J by 5 bases, with 18 bases between them. CDR3 sequence reads: CASSPNLAGNTGELFF. CDR3 sequence (DNA): TGTGCCAGCAGCCCTAACCTGGCGGGAAATACCGGGGAGCTGTTTTTT.

This clone has more than one count but fewer than ten. The gene calls are TRBV19 and TRBJ2-2; D might be TRBD2 (6 bases). The ends were cut back, 2 bases at V and 5 bases at J, with 15 bases in the middle. The CDR3 is 16 amino acids. Per the germline V gene, CDR1 is LNHDA and CDR2 is SQIVND (reference sequence). Here the CDR3 DNA reads TGTGCCAGTAGTATACCCGCTTGGGCGGGGACCGGGGAGCTGTTTTTT. It translates to CASSIPAWAGTGELFF.